This T cell receptor beta chain was retrieved from a study of blood T cell repertoires in COVID-19. Study information: Whether acute or convalescent, the COVID-19 samples came from the United States, Italy and Spain. From T cells, B-cell-depleted T cells, or PBMCs came the material, which was cDNA or gDNA.

There are 15 residues in the CDR3. Germline lookup yields CDR1 SGHRS and CDR2 YFSETQ. Trimming left V 1 base short and J 8 bases short, with 16 bases between. Per the original data handling: Amplifying reference gene primers gave estimates of nucleated cell counts. Using immunoSEQ multiplex PCR, the repertoire was profiled, and TCRdb retains in-frame clones only, with some absent. The DNA was the basis for D and trimming; V, J and clone size are from that table. The repertoire consists of about 250,000 clones, with about four fifths occurring once and the leading ten covering approximately 9.1%. The TCR sequence derives from an elderly man with acute or convalescent COVID-19. This chain uses TRBV5-1 with TRBJ2-1; maybe TRBD1 (5 bases). Sample: peripheral blood. CDR3 coding DNA: TGCGCCAGCAGCTTGAGATTAGATGGGGCCTATGAGCAGTTCTTC. Amino acids: CASSLRLDGAYEQFF.